One and the same sample provided the 9 T cell receptor beta chains below, sequenced in a study of blood T cell repertoires in COVID-19. Profiling relied on immunoSEQ multiplex PCR, and the TCRdb table lists in-frame clones only, not all of them. The table shows some 330,000 clones, with over 80% occurring only once. Sequencing was done on a sample of PBMCs or T cells enriched from blood (not recorded which). These receptor sequences come from a man aged 30 to 45 who had recovered from COVID-19.

V is TRBV16 and J is TRBJ2-7, with 8 bases fitting TRBD1. Germline CDR1 is KGHSY and CDR2 is FQNENV. This CDR3 contains 14 residues. With V trimmed by 2 bases and J by 2 bases, 2 bases remained unmatched. The CDR3 bases are TGTGCCAGCAGCCAAGACAGGGGCCCCTACGAGCAGTACTTC. Translated, it gives CASSQDRGPYEQYF. Drawing the rest from reference TRBV16 and TRBJ2-7, the complete variable domain is GEEVAQTPKHLVRGEGQKAKLYCAPIKGHSYVFWYQQVLKNEFKFLISFQNENVFDETGMPKERFSAKCLPNSPCSLEIQATKLEDSAVYFCASSQDRGPYEQYFGPGTRLTVT.

This sequence joins TRBV2 and TRBJ1-5; possible D gene TRBD1, 5 bases. The V gene lost 4 bases and the J gene lost 6 bases, with 13 bases spanning the gap. Germline-derived CDR1 and CDR2 are SNHLY and FYNNEI. CDR3 size: 14 residues. CDR3 protein: CASSGTGLSQPQHF. The CDR3 nucleotides are TGTGCCAGCAGTGGAACAGGCCTTAGTCAGCCCCAGCATTTT.

The chain links TRBV13 to TRBJ2-5, with a weak D call TRBD2 (5 bases). From germline, CDR1 is PRHDT and CDR2 FYEKMQ (reference sequence). V lost 6 bases to trimming and J lost 5 bases, with 16 bases between them. The CDR3 loop spans 14 amino acids. CDR3 nucleotides: TGTGCCAGCAGTCTTCTCGGGATCGGGGAGACCCAGTACTTC. Its protein product is CASSLLGIGETQYF.

The V call is TRBV6-1, the J call TRBJ2-4; 10 bases agree with TRBD2. V lost 2 bases, J lost 10 bases, and 8 bases stayed unmatched. CDR3 length: 15 amino acids. Germline V CDR1 and CDR2: MNHNS, SASEGT. Here the CDR3 reads CASSELSASGGIQYF. In nucleotides, the CDR3 is TGTGCCAGCAGTGAACTTTCGGCTAGCGGGGGAATTCAGTACTTC.

The gene calls are TRBV24-1 and TRBJ2-2; 8 bases align to TRBD1. The CDR3 spans 16 residues. Germline values: CDR1 KGHDR, CDR2 SFDVKD. Trimming removed 3 bases from V and 4 bases from J; junction bases left unmatched: 6. CDR3 residues: CATSDVDRGGTGELFF. The CDR3 DNA sequence: TGTGCCACCAGTGATGTAGACAGGGGTGGCACCGGGGAGCTGTTTTTT.

The chain links TRBV7-6 to TRBJ2-3; TRBD2 is a possible D gene (6 bases). CDR1 is SGHVS, CDR2 FNYEAQ, per germline. The CDR3 sequence is 15 residues long. V lost 0 bases to trimming and J lost 10 bases, with 17 bases between them. CDR3 sequence (DNA): TGTGCCAGCAGCTTAGCGCTCGGGGAGGTCAATGCGCAGTATTTT. Translated: CASSLALGEVNAQYF.

The V gene is TRBV4-2, the J gene TRBJ2-2; D is perhaps TRBD1 (6 bases). Trimming cost V 1 base and J 3 bases, with 15 bases left between them. The CDR3 length is 17 residues. Germline V gives CDR1 LGHNA, CDR2 YNFKEQ. This CDR3 is CASSQAGTMTHTGELFF. CDR3 sequence (DNA): TGTGCCAGCAGCCAAGCCGGGACAATGACCCACACCGGGGAGCTGTTTTTT.

The rearrangement joins TRBV3-1 (or the pseudogene TRBV3-2) to TRBJ2-3, with D possibly matching TRBD1 (5 bases). CDR1 and CDR2 (germline): LGHDT, YNNKEL (reference sequence). The length of the CDR3 is 16 residues. V gave up 0 bases and J gave up 2 bases, with 12 bases separating them. The DNA of the CDR3 is TGTGCCAGCAGCCAAGATCCCAGGGCCTACACAGATACGCAGTATTTT. Residues: CASSQDPRAYTDTQYF.

The chain recombines TRBV5-1 with TRBJ1-5; 8 bases are a match to TRBD1. V trimming: 3 bases; J trimming: 5 bases; junction bases outside the gene matches: 4. Germline V gene lookup returns CDR1 SGHRS and CDR2 YFSETQ. The CDR3 covers 14 residues. CDR3 in DNA: TGCGCCAGCAGCTCGACAGGGGTTGATCAGCCCCAGCATTTT. Its translation: CASSSTGVDQPQHF.